A single sample is the source of the 2 T cell receptor beta chains below, sequenced in a study of T cell responses to AZD1222 COVID-19 vaccine. TCRdb's table, derived via immunoSEQ multiplex PCR, lists solely in-frame clones and lacks some. The data hold some 150,000 clones, with 90% to 95% observed a single time. The sequences come from peripheral blood, collected on day 0 of AZD1222 vaccination. These receptor sequences come from an adult in good health.

J is TRBJ2-5 and V is TRBV15; D is perhaps TRBD2 (6 bases). The CDR3 extends over 16 amino acids. Trimming removed 3 bases from V and 1 base from J, with 15 bases in between. Germline V gives CDR1 LNHNV, CDR2 YYDKDF (reference sequence). CDR3 in amino acids: CATSRGEAGPQETQYF. CDR3 nucleotide sequence: TGTGCCACCAGCAGGGGGGAGGCAGGGCCCCAAGAGACCCAGTACTTC.

The rearrangement links TRBV7-2 to TRBJ1-1; no clear D gene. The germline gives CDR1 SGHTA, CDR2 FQGNSA. The ends were cut back, 3 bases at V and 4 bases at J, with 12 bases in the middle. The CDR3 loop spans 14 amino acids. The CDR3: CASSLGGSSTEAFF. CDR3 in DNA: TGTGCCAGCAGCTTGGGCGGCTCCTCCACTGAAGCTTTCTTT.